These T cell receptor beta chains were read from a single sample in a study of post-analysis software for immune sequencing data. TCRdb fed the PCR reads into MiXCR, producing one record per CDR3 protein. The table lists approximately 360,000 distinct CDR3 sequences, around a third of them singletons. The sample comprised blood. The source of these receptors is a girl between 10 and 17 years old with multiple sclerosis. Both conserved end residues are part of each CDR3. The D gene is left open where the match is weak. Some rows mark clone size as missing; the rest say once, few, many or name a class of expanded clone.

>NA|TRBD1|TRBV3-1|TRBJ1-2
CVSSHADRVGYGYTF
TGTGTCAGCAGCCACGCGGACAGGGTGGGCTATGGCTACACCTTC
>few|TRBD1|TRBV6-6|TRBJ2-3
CASSLPGQGSDTQYF
TGTGCCAGCAGTTTACCGGGACAGGGTTCGGATACGCAGTATTTT
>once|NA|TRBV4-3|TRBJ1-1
CASSQEIFNTEAFF
TGCGCCAGCAGCCAGGAGATTTTTAACACTGAAGCTTTCTTT
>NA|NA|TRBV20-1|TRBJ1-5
CSAEWRGTNQPQHF
TGCAGTGCTGAATGGAGGGGGACCAATCAGCCCCAGCATTTT
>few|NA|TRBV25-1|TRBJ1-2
CASSKRGAANYGYTF
TGTGCCAGCAGTAAAAGGGGAGCTGCTAACTATGGCTACACCTTC
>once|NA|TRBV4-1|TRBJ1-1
CASSQVWQGGTEAFF
TGCGCCAGCAGCCAAGTTTGGCAGGGCGGGACTGAAGCTTTCTTT
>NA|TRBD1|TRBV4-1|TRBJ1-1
CASSLDRGPRLNTEAFF
TGCGCCAGCAGCCTGGACAGGGGGCCTCGTCTTAACACTGAAGCTTTCTTT
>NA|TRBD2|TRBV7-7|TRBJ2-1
CASSLAPFGFGGGQTEQFF
TGTGCTAGCAGCTTAGCCCCTTTCGGCTTCGGCGGGGGTCAGACTGAGCAGTTCTTC
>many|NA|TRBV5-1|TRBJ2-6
CASSRSDGANVLTF
TGCGCCAGCAGCCGCTCGGACGGGGCCAACGTCCTGACTTTC
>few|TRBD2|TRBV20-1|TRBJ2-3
CSVRWASGVTDTQYF
TGCAGTGTCCGGTGGGCTAGCGGGGTGACAGATACGCAGTATTTT
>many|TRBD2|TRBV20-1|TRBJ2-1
CSARRGGNEQFF
TGCAGTGCTCGGCGGGGGGGCAATGAGCAGTTCTTC
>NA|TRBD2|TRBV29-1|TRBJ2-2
CSVEGGGARELFF
TGCAGCGTTGAAGGGGGAGGGGCCAGGGAGCTGTTTTTT
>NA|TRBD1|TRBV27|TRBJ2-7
CASSPYPRQGASYEQYF
TGTGCCAGCAGTCCCTACCCTAGACAGGGGGCCTCCTACGAGCAGTACTTC
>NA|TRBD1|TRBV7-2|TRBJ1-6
CASSLSRDRVSPLHF
TGTGCCAGCAGCTTATCGCGGGACAGGGTTTCACCCCTCCACTTT
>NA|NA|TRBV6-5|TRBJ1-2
CASTKLGDRWFDGYTF
TGTGCCAGCACGAAACTCGGAGACAGGTGGTTCGATGGCTACACCTTC
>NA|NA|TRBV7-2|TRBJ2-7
CTSSLTTANPYEQYF
TGTACCAGCAGCTTAACTACGGCCAACCCGTACGAGCAGTACTTC
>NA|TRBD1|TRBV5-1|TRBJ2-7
CASSLPGQPYEQYF
TGCGCCAGCAGCCTACCGGGACAGCCCTACGAGCAGTACTTC
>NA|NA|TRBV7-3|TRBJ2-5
CASSLVGGGGETQYF
TGTGCCAGCAGCTTAGTTGGGGGCGGCGGAGAGACCCAGTACTTC
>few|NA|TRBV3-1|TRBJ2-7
CASSPRSGSEQYF
TGTGCCAGCAGCCCGAGGTCGGGGAGTGAGCAGTACTTC